The next 8 T cell receptor beta chains were all read from a single sample in a study of blood T cell repertoires in COVID-19. Only in-frame clones appear in the TCRdb table, and some are missing; sequencing was by immunoSEQ multiplex PCR. The sample contains 75,000 to 95,000 clones, 80% to 85% of which appear only once. Input material: peripheral blood. All receptors come from a human donor in a cohort sampled during active COVID-19.

V is TRBV20-1 and J is TRBJ2-3; perhaps TRBD1 as D (6 bases). Germline V gives CDR1 DFQATT, CDR2 SNEGSKA (reference sequence). Trimming left V 4 bases short and J 6 bases short, with 20 bases between. There are 15 residues in the CDR3. This CDR3 reads CSATEVGRGSDTQYF. CDR3 in DNA: TGCAGTGCTACTGAGGTGGGCAGGGGTTCGGATACGCAGTATTTT.

The gene calls are TRBV28 and TRBJ2-5; no definite D call. The CDR3 has 17 amino acids. V was pared by 2 bases and J by 10 bases, with 26 bases between. Germline V lookup: CDR1 MDHEN, CDR2 SYDVKM. CDR3 coding DNA: TGTGCCAGCAGTTTAGGCCTCTTGAGGATGCCCAAGAGAATCCAGTACTTC. Amino acid sequence: CASSLGLLRMPKRIQYF.

V is TRBV5-1 and J is TRBJ2-1, with a possible D match to TRBD2 (6 bases). V was cut by 4 bases and J by 1 base, with 15 bases left in between. The CDR3 covers 16 residues. Germline V gene sequence: CDR1 SGHRS, CDR2 YFSETQ. This CDR3 reads CASSTGLFISYNEQFF. The CDR3 DNA sequence: TGCGCCAGCAGCACGGGACTCTTTATTTCCTACAATGAGCAGTTCTTC.

A single count supports this clone. The chain employs TRBV5-1 and TRBJ1-6, with 9 bases matching TRBD1. Germline values: CDR1 SGHRS, CDR2 YFSETQ. V trimming: 4 bases; J trimming: 5 bases; junction bases outside the gene matches: 7. The CDR3 length is 16 residues. The CDR3 region is CASSEQQGADNSPLHF. The CDR3 DNA is TGCGCCAGCAGCGAACAACAGGGGGCGGATAATTCACCCCTCCACTTT.

The chain couples TRBV18 to TRBJ2-2, with a possible D match to TRBD2 (5 bases). V was shortened by 0 bases and J by 5 bases, with 10 bases between the two germline ends. Germline V gene lookup returns CDR1 KGHSH and CDR2 LQKENI. The CDR3 totals 15 residues. Here the CDR3 DNA reads TGTGCCAGCTCACCACCCGGGGATGGAACCGGGGAGCTGTTTTTT. Translated, it gives CASSPPGDGTGELFF. Supplemented by reference TRBV18 and TRBJ2-2, the full variable domain reads NAGVMQNPRHLVRRRGQEARLRCSPMKGHSHVYWYRQLPEEGLKFMVYLQKENIIDESGMPKERFSAEFPKEGPSILRIQQVVRGDSAAYFCASSPPGDGTGELFFGEGSRLTVL.

This clone was recorded once. The genes are TRBV5-1 and TRBJ1-1, with 7 bases aligning to TRBD1. This CDR3 has 13 amino acids. CDR1 SGHRS and CDR2 YFSETQ come from the germline V gene. V dropped 8 bases and J dropped 4; count of bases not matched to a gene: 8. CDR3 sequence reads: CASRRQGGTEAFF. As DNA, the CDR3 is TGCGCCAGTCGACGACAGGGAGGCACTGAAGCTTTCTTT.

The chain has TRBV20-1 and TRBJ2-7, with 8 bases lining up with TRBD1. This CDR3 region has 13 residues. The V and J ends lost 3 bases and 3 bases, in that order; junction bases with no gene match: 4. Germline V gene lookup returns CDR1 DFQATT and CDR2 SNEGSKA (reference sequence). CDR3 sequence: CSASDRGVYEQYF. CDR3 DNA: TGCAGTGCTAGTGACAGGGGTGTCTACGAGCAGTACTTC.

The rearrangement uses TRBV30 and TRBJ2-4, with TRBD1 matching over 12 bases. CDR1 is GTSNPN and CDR2 is SVGIG in the germline V gene (reference sequence). This CDR3 has 17 amino acids. The V and J ends lost 3 bases and 8 bases, in that order; junction bases with no gene match: 14. The CDR3 protein is CAWRPTGTGGEWDIQYF. The CDR3 DNA is TGTGCCTGGAGACCCACCGGGACAGGGGGCGAATGGGACATTCAGTACTTC.